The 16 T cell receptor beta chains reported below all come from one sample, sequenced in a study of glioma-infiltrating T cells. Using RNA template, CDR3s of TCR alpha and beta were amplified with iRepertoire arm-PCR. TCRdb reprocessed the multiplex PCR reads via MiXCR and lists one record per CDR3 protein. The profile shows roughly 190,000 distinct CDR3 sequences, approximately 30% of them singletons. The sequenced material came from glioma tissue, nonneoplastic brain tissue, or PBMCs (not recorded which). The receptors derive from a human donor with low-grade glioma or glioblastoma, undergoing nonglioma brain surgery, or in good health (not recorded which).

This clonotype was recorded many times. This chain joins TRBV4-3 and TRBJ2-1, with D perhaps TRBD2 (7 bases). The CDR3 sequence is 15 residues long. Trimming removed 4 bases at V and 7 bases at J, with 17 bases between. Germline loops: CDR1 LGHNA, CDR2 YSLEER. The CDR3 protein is CASSPEGGPSNEQFF. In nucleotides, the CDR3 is TGCGCCAGCAGCCCAGAGGGGGGGCCCAGTAATGAGCAGTTCTTC.

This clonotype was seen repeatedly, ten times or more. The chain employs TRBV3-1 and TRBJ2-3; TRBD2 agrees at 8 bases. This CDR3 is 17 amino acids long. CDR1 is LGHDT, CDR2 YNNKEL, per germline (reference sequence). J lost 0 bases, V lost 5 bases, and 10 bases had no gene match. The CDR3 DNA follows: TGTGCCAGCAGCGCCCGACCGACTAGCGCCAGCACAGATACGCAGTATTTT. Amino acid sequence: CASSARPTSASTDTQYF.

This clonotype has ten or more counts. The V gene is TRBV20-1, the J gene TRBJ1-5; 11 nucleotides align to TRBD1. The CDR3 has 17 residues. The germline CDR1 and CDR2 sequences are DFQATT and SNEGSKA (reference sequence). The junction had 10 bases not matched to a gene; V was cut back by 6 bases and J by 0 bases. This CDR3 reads CSAGNRDRGYSNQPQHF. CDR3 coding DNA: TGCAGTGCCGGCAACCGGGACAGGGGGTATAGCAATCAGCCCCAGCATTTT.

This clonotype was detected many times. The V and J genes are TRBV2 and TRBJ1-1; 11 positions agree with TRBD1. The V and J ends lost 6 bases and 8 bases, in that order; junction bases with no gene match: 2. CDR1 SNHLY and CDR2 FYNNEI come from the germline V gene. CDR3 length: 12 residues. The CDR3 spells CASRGDRGEAFF. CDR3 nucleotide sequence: TGTGCCAGCAGGGGGGACAGGGGGGAAGCTTTCTTT.

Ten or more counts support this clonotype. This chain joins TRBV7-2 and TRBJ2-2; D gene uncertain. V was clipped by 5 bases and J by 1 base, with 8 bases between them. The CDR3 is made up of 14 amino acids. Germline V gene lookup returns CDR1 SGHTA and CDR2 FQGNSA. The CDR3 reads CASSNILNTGELFF. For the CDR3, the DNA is TGTGCCAGCAGCAATATCCTGAACACCGGGGAGCTGTTTTTT.

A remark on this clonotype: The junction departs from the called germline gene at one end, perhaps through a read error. This chain's CDR3 is CSSGQGPGPEAFF. CDR3 sequence (DNA): TGTTCCAGCGGCCAAGGCCCCGGGCCTGAAGCTTTCTTT. The V call is TRBV3-1, the J call TRBJ1-1; D call uncertain. In germline, CDR1 is LGHDT, CDR2 YNNKEL (reference sequence). The CDR3 sequence is 13 residues long. The variable domain in full, completed from reference TRBV3-1 and TRBJ1-1, reads DTAVSQTPKYLVTQMGNDKSIKCEQNLGHDTMYWYKQDSKKFLKIMFSYNNKELIINETVPNRFSPKSPDKAHLNLHINSLELGDSAVYFCSSGQGPGPEAFFGQGTRLTVV.

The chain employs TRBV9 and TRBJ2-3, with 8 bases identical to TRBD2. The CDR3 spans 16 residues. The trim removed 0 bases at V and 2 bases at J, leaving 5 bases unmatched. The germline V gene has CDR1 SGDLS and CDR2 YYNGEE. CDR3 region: CASSVVVSGTTDTQYF. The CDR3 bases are TGTGCCAGCAGCGTAGTGGTTAGCGGGACCACAGATACGCAGTATTTT.

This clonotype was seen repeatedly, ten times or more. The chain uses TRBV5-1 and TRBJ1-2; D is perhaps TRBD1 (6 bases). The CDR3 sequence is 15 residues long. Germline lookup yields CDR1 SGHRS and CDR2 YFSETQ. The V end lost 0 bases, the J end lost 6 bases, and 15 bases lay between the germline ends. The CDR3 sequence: CASSLETGRDHGYTF. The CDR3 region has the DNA TGCGCCAGCAGCTTGGAAACAGGGAGGGATCATGGCTACACCTTC.

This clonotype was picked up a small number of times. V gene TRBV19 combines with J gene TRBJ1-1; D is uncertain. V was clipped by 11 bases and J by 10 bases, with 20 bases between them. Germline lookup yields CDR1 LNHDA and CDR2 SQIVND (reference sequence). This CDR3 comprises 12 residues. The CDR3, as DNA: TGTGCCGCTCGCGGAGGGAATGAGGGAGCTTTCTTT. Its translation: CAARGGNEGAFF.

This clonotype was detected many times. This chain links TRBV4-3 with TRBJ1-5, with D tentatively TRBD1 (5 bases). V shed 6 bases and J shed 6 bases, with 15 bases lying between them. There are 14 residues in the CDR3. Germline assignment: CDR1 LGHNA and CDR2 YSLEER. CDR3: CASSRSEGSQPQHF. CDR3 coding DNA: TGCGCCAGCAGTCGGTCGGAGGGGAGTCAGCCCCAGCATTTT.

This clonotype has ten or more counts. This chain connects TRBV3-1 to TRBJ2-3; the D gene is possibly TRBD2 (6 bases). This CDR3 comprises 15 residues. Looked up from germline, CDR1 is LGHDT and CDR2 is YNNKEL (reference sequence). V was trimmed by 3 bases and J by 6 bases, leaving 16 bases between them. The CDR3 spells CASSHSPGVRDTQYF. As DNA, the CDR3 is TGTGCCAGCAGCCACTCGCCGGGAGTAAGGGATACGCAGTATTTT.

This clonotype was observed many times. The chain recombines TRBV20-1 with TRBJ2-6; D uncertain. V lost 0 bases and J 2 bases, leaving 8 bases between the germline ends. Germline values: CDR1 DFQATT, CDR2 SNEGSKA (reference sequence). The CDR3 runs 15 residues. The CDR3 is CSARDYRAGANVLTF. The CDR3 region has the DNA TGCAGTGCTAGAGATTATCGCGCTGGGGCCAACGTCCTGACTTTC.

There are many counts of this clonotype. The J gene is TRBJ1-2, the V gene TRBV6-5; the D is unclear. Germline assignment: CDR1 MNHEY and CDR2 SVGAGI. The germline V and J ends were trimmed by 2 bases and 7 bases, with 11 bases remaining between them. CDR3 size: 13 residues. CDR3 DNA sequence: TGTGCCAGCAGTTACGAGGCTTGGGGTGGCTACACCTTC. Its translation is CASSYEAWGGYTF.

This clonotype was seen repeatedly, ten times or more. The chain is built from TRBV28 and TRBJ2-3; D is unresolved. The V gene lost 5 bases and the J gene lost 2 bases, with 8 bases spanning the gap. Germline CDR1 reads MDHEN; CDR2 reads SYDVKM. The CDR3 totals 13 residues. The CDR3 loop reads CASSPADTDTQYF. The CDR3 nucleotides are TGTGCCAGCAGTCCGGCGGACACAGATACGCAGTATTTT.

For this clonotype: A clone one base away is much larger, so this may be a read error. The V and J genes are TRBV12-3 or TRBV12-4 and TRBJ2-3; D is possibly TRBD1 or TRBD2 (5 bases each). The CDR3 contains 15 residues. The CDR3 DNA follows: TGTTCCAGCAGTTCCCCCGGGGACGGCACAGATACGCAGTATTTT. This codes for CSSSSPGDGTDTQYF.

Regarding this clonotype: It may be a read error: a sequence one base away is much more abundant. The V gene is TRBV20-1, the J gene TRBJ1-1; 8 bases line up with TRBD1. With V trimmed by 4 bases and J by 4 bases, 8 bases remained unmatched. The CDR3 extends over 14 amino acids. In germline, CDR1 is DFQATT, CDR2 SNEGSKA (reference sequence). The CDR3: CSAKAGGRGTEAFF. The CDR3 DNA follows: TGCAGTGCTAAAGCAGGGGGCAGGGGCACTGAAGCTTTCTTT.